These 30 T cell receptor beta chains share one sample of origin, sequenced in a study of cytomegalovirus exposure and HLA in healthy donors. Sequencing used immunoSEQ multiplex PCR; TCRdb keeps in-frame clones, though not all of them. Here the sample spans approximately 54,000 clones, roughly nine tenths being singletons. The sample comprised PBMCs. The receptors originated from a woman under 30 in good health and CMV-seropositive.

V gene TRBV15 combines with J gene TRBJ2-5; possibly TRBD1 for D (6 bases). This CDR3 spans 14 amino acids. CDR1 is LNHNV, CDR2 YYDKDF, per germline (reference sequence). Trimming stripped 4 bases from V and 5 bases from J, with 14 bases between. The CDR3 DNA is TGTGCCACCAGCACCAGGGGCGGCCCGGAGACCCAGTACTTC. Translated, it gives CATSTRGGPETQYF. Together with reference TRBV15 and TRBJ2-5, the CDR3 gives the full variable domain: DAMVIQNPRYQVTQFGKPVTLSCSQTLNHNVMYWYQQKSSQAPKLLFHYYDKDFNNEADTPDNFQSRRPNTSFCFLDIRSPGLGDTAMYLCATSTRGGPETQYFGPGTRLLVL.

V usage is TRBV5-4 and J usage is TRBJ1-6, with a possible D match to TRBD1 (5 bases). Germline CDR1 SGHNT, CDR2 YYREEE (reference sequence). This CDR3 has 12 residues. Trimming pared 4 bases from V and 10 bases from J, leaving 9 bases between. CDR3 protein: CASSGGESPLHF. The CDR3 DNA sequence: TGTGCCAGCAGCGGAGGGGAGTCACCCCTCCACTTT.

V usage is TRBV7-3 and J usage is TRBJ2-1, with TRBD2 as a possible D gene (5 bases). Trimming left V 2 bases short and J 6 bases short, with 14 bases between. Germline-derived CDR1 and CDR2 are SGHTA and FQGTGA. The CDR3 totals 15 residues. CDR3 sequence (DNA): TGTGCCAGCAGCTTACGGGGTGTTCTGATCAATGAGCAGTTCTTC. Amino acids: CASSLRGVLINEQFF.

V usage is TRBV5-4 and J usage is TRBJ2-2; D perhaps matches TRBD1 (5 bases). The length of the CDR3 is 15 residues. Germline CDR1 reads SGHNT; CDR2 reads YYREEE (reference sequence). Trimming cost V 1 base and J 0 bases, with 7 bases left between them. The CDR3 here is CASSLRQTNTGELFF. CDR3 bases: TGTGCCAGCAGCTTGCGACAGACGAACACCGGGGAGCTGTTTTTT.

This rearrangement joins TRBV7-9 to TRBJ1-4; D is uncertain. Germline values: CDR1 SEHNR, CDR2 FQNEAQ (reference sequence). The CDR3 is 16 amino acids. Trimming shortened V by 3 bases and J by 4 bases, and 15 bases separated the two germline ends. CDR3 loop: CASSLVLAENNEKLFF. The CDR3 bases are TGTGCCAGCAGCTTGGTGTTGGCAGAAAATAATGAAAAACTGTTTTTT.

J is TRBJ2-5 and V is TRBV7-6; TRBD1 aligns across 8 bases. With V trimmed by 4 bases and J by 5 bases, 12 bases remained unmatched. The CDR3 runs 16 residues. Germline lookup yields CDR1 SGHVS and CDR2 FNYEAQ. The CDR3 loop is CASSSRRTGQGETQYF. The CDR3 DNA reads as TGTGCCAGCAGCTCCCGACGGACAGGGCAGGGGGAGACCCAGTACTTC.

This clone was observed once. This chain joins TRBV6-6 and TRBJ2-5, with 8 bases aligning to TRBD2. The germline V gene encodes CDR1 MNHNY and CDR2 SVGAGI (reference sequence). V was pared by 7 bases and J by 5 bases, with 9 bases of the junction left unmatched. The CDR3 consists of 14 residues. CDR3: CASINRGGWETQYF. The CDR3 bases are TGTGCCAGCATTAACCGGGGGGGCTGGGAGACCCAGTACTTC.

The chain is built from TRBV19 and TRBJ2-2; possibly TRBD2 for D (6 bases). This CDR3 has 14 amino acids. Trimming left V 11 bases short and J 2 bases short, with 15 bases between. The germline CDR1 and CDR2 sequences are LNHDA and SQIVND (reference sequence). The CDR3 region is CACQEGINTGELFF. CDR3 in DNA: TGTGCCTGTCAGGAGGGAATTAACACCGGGGAGCTGTTTTTT.

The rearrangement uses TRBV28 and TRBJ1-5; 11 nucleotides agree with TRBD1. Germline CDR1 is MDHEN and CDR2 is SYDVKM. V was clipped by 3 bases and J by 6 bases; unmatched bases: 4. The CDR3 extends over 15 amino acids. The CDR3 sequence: CASSLDRGLPQPQHF. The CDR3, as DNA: TGTGCCAGCAGTTTGGACAGGGGGCTGCCTCAGCCCCAGCATTTT.

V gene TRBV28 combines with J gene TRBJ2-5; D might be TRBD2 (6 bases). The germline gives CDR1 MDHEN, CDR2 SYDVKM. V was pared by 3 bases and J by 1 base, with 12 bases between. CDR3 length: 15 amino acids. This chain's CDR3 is CASSFYGGGQETQYF. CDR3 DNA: TGTGCCAGCAGTTTTTACGGGGGTGGCCAAGAGACCCAGTACTTC.

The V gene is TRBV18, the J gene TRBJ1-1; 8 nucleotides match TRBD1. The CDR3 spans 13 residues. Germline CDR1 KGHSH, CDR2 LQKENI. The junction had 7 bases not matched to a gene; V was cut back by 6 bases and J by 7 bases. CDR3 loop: CASSPRGQDEAFF. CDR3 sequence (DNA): TGTGCCAGCTCCCCCAGGGGGCAGGATGAAGCTTTCTTT.

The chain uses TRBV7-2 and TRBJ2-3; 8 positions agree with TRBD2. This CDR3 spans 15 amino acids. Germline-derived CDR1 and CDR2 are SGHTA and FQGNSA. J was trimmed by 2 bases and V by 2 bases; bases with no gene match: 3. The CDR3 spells CASSLPSGPTDTQYF. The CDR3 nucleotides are TGTGCCAGCAGCTTACCTAGCGGGCCCACAGATACGCAGTATTTT.

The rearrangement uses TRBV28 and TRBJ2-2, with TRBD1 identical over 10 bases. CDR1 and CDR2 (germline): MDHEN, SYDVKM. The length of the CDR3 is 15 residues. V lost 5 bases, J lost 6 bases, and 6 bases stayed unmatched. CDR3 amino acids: CASSHGGTGAGELFF. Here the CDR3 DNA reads TGTGCCAGCAGTCACGGCGGGACAGGGGCCGGGGAGCTGTTTTTT.

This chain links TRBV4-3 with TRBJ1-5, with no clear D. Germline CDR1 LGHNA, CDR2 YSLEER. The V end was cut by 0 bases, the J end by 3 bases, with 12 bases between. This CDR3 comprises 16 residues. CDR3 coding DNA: TGCGCCAGCAGCCAAGAACGGGGAGTTGACAATCAGCCCCAGCATTTT. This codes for CASSQERGVDNQPQHF.

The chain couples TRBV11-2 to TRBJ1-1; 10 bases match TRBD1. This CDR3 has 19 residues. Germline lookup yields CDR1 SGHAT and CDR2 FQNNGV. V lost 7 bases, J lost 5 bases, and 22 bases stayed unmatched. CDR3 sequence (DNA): TGTGCCAGCACCACCATCAGGGGAGGGACGGACAGGGGGAAAACTGAAGCTTTCTTT. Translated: CASTTIRGGTDRGKTEAFF.

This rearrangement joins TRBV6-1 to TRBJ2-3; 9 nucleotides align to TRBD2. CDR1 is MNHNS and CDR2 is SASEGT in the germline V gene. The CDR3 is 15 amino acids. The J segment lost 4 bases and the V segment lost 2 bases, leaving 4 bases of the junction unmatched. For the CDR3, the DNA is TGTGCCAGCAGTGAAACCGGCGGGGGGGCAGATACGCAGTATTTT. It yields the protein CASSETGGGADTQYF.

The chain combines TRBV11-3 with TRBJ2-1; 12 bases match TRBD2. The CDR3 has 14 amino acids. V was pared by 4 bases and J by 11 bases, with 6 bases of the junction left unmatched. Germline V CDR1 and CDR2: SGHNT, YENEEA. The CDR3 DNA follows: TGTGCCAGCAGCTATCAGGGACTAGCGGGCAAGCAGTTCTTC. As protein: CASSYQGLAGKQFF.

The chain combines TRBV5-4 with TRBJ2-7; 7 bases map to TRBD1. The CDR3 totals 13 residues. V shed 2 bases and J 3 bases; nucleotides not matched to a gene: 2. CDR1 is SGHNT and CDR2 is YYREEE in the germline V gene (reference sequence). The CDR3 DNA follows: TGTGCCAGCAGCTTTGGACAGGACTACGAGCAGTACTTC. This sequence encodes CASSFGQDYEQYF.

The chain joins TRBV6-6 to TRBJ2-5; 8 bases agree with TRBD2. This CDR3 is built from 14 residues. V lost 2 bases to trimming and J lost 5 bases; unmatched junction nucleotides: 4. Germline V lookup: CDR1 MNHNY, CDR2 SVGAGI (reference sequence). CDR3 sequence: CASSYGAGGETQYF. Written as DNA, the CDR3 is TGTGCCAGCAGTTACGGGGCGGGAGGCGAGACCCAGTACTTC.

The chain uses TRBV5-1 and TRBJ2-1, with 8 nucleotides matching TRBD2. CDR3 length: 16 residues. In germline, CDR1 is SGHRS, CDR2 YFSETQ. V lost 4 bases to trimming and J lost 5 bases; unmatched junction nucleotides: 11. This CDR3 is CASSARSSGANNEQFF. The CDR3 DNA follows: TGCGCCAGCAGCGCCCGCAGTAGCGGGGCTAACAATGAGCAGTTCTTC. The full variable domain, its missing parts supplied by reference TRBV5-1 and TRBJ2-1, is KAGVTQTPRYLIKTRGQQVTLSCSPISGHRSVSWYQQTPGQGLQFLFEYFSETQRNKGNFPGRFSGRQFSNSRSEMNVSTLELGDSALYLCASSARSSGANNEQFFGPGTRLTVL.

CDR3 protein: CSVVKYGSYEQYF. CDR3 sequence (DNA): TGCAGCGTTGTTAAGTACGGCTCCTACGAGCAGTACTTC. The chain carries TRBV29-1 and TRBJ2-7; no firm D call. This CDR3 has 13 residues. Germline CDR1 is SQVTM and CDR2 is ANQGSEA. V was cut by 4 bases and J by 0 bases, with 10 bases left in between.

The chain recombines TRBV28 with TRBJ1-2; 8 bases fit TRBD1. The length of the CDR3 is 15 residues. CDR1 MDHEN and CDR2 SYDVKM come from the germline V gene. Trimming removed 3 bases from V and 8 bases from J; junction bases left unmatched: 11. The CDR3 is CASSFNGQGAYGYTF. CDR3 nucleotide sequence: TGTGCCAGCAGTTTTAACGGGCAGGGGGCCTACGGCTACACCTTC.

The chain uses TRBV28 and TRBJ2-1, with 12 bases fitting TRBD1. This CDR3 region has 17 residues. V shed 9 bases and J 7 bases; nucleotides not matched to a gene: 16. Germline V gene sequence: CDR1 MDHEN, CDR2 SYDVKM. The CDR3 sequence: CARQGNHRDRGRNEQFF. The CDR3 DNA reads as TGTGCCAGGCAGGGGAACCACCGGGACAGGGGGCGTAATGAGCAGTTCTTC.

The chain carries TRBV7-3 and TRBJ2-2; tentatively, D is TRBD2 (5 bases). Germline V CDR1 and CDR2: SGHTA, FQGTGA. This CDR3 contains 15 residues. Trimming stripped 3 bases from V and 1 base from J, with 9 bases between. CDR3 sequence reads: CASSFSGENTGELFF. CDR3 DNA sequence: TGTGCCAGCAGCTTTTCCGGGGAGAACACCGGGGAGCTGTTTTTT.

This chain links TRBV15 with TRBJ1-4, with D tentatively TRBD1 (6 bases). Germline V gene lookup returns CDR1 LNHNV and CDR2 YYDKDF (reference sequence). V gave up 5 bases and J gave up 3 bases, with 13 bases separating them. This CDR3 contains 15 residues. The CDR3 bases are TGTGCCACCAGCCTACAACAGGGATCTAATGAAAAACTGTTTTTT. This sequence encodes CATSLQQGSNEKLFF.

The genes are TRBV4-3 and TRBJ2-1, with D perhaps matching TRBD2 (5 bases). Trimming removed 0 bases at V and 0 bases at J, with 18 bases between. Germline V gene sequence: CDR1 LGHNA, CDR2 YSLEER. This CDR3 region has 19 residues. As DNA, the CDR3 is TGCGCCAGCAGCCAAGATTCAGCCAGCGGCGACCCCTCCTACAATGAGCAGTTCTTC. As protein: CASSQDSASGDPSYNEQFF.

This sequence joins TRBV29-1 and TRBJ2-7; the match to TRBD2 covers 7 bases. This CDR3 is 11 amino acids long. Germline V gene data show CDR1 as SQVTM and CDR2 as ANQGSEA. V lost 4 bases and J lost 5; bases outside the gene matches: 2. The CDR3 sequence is CSVGGGDEQYF. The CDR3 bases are TGCAGCGTTGGCGGGGGTGACGAGCAGTACTTC.

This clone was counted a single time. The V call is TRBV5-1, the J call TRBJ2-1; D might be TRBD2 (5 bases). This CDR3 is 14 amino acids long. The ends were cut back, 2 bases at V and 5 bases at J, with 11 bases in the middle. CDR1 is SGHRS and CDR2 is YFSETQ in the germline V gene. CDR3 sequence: CASSFVLANNEQFF. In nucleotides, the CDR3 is TGCGCCAGCAGCTTTGTCCTAGCAAACAATGAGCAGTTCTTC.

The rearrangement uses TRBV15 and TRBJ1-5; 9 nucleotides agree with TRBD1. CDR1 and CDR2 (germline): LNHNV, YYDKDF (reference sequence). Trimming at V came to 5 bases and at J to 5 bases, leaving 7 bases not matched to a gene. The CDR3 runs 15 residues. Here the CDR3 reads CATSGGQGGHQPQHF. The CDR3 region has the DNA TGTGCCACCAGCGGGGGACAGGGAGGCCATCAGCCCCAGCATTTT. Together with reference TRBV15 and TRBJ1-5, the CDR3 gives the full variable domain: DAMVIQNPRYQVTQFGKPVTLSCSQTLNHNVMYWYQQKSSQAPKLLFHYYDKDFNNEADTPDNFQSRRPNTSFCFLDIRSPGLGDTAMYLCATSGGQGGHQPQHFGDGTRLSIL.

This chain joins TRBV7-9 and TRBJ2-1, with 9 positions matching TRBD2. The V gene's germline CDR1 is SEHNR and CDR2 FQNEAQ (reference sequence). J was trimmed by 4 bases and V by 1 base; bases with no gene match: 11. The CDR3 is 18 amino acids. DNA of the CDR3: TGTGCCAGCAGCTTAGGACGACTAGCGGTAGATACTTACAATGAGCAGTTCTTC. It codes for CASSLGRLAVDTYNEQFF. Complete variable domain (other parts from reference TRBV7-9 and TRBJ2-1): DTGVSQNPRHKITKRGQNVTFRCDPISEHNRLYWYRQTLGQGPEFLTYFQNEAQLEKSRLLSDRFSAERPKGSFSTLEIQRTEQGDSAMYLCASSLGRLAVDTYNEQFFGPGTRLTVL.